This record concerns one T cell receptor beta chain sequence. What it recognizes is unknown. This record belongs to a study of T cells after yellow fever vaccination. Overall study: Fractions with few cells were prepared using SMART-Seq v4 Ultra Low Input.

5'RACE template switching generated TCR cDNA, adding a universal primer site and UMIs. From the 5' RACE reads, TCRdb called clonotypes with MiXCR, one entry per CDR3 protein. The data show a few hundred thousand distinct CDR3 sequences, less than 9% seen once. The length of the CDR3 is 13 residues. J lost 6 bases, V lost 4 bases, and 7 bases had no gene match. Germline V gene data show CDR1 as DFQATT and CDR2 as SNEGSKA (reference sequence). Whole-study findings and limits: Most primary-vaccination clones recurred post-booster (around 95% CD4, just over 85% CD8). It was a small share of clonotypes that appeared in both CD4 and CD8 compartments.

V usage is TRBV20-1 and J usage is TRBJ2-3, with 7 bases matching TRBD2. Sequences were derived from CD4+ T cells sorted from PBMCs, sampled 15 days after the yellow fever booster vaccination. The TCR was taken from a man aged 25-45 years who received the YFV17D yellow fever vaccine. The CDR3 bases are TGCAGTGCTACTAGCGGACTAAGGGATACGCAGTATTTT. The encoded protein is CSATSGLRDTQYF.